This T cell receptor (beta chain) is drawn from a study of CD8+ T cells in alopecia areata. Germline V lookup: CDR1 KGHSH, CDR2 LQKENI. CDR3 length: 15 residues. V was clipped by 4 bases and J by 7 bases; unmatched bases: 7. Sampling of alopecia areata patients yielded lesional scalp punch biopsies as well as peripheral blood. RNA was isolated and reverse transcribed to cDNA, the sequencing template. Libraries were prepared by immunoSEQ multiplex PCR; TCRdb keeps only in-frame clonotypes and omits some of them. The data show about 11,000 clones, roughly 55% seen once. V gene TRBV18 combines with J gene TRBJ1-5; 10 nucleotides agree with TRBD1. The material sequenced was skin. This clonotype was obtained from a human donor with alopecia areata. CDR3 bases: TGTGCCAGCTCACGTACCGGGACAGGGGACCAGCCCCAGCATTTT. As protein: CASSRTGTGDQPQHF.